This T cell receptor (beta chain) came from a study of OX40 agonist ivuxolimab in advanced cancers. Broadly, across the study: Ivuxolimab, which targeted the costimulatory receptor OX40 (CD134), was an agonistic, fully human IgG2 monoclonal antibody. Intravenous ivuxolimab was administered to patients every 2 weeks at six dose levels: 0.01, 0.1, 0.3, 1.5, 3 and 10 mg/kg. Among the approximately 50 dose-escalation patients, 19 had hepatocellular carcinoma, around 15 melanoma, 9 renal cell carcinoma and 9 head and neck cancer. The dose-escalation cohort was 82.7% male with a mean age of around 62 years, ranging from roughly 23 to 85. Patients were allowed to have had prior anti-PD-1, anti-PD-L1 or anti-CTLA-4 therapy, and approximately 40% of the dose-escalation patients had been treated with checkpoint inhibitors. Partial responses were achieved by three dose-escalation patients, of whom one had hepatocellular carcinoma and two had cutaneous melanoma. The point of sequencing TCRbeta in the periphery was to test whether ivuxolimab changed TCR sequence diversity and drove clonal T-cell expansion. The paper describes the monotherapy dose-escalation part (N of about 57 patients) of the phase I trial of ivuxolimab.

Results and caveats for the whole study, not just this receptor: In partial responders in the 0.1-3.0 mg/kg groups, normalized peripheral clonal expansion was found to be among the lowest, especially among CD8+ T cells. After ivuxolimab, more expanded clones were found on average in CD8+ T cells than in CD4+ T cells. The antigen specificity of the clonally expanded peripheral T cells was not determined. At doses of 0.1 to 3.0 mg/kg, clonal expansion of both CD4+ and CD8+ T cells in blood was seen between baseline and week 6. Low levels of normalized T-cell clonal expansion were also seen in some patients who did not respond.

Notes on this clone: Its antigen is still unknown. No qualities accompany the bases; no much larger clone lies one base away.

V lost 0 bases and J lost 7 bases; the stretch between them is 12 bases long. Including the terminal cysteine and phenylalanine, the CDR3 comprises 14 residues. Of the read, only the CDR3 DNA is kept; its 42 bases are in frame from base 1. The CDR1 and CDR2 encoded by the germline V gene (reference sequence) are LNHNV and YYDKDF. The trial excluded patients who had a history of autoimmune disease or who were on systemic immunosuppression. Peripheral blood for TCR sequencing was collected from all dose cohorts at baseline, on cycle 4 day 1, and on cycle 7 day 1. The samples were taken from a phase I, first-in-human, multicenter, open-label dose-escalation trial of ivuxolimab. Adults with locally advanced or metastatic melanoma, renal cell, hepatocellular, or head and neck squamous cell carcinoma were enrolled in the trial. Before TCR sequencing, CD4+ T cells and CD8+ T cells from peripheral blood were sorted into separate populations.

To sequence the TCRbeta CDR3 region, genomic DNA was isolated from the sorted cells. The immunoSEQ Assay was used to sequence the TCRbeta CDR3 regions. TCRdb provides this immuneACCESS table in a form limited to in-frame rearrangements. Some clones are lacking; in checked studies, under half of them reflect an unresolved V gene, and why the rest are absent is not known. The sample data list 55,000 to 90,000 clones, and more than 80% of these were observed just once. The ten largest clones represent 0.8% to 1.1% of the sample. Recombination linked TRBV15 to TRBJ1-2; the D segment could be TRBD1, given 5 matching bases. The sample here was CD4+ or CD8+ T cells sorted from blood, taken in a trial of the OX40 agonist ivuxolimab. The receptor was isolated from an adult with an advanced solid tumor such as melanoma, head and neck, liver or kidney cancer. CDR3 sequence: CATSRDSGAGGYTF. The nucleotides are TGTGCCACCAGCAGAGATAGTGGGGCAGGTGGCTACACCTTC.